What follows are 6 T cell receptor beta chains derived from one specimen sequenced in a study of blood T cell repertoires in COVID-19. Clones were sequenced by immunoSEQ multiplex PCR, and TCRdb holds only the in-frame ones, with some missing. Among tens of thousands of clones listed, about four fifths were seen once. Sequences were obtained from peripheral blood. These receptors originate from a human donor in a cohort sampled during active COVID-19.

V gene TRBV18 combines with J gene TRBJ1-6, with D unresolved. The germline V and J ends were trimmed by 6 bases and 5 bases, with 11 bases remaining between them. There are 14 residues in the CDR3. CDR1 KGHSH and CDR2 LQKENI come from the germline V gene. CDR3 bases: TGTGCCAGCTCCTGGAGCAGTCATAATTCACCCCTCCACTTT. This sequence encodes CASSWSSHNSPLHF.

The rearrangement joins TRBV15 to TRBJ1-1; D is unresolved. The CDR3 contains 16 residues. Germline CDR1 is LNHNV and CDR2 is YYDKDF (reference sequence). V lost 5 bases and J lost 0, with 16 bases in between. CDR3 DNA: TGTGCCACCAGCCCCCCCCAAAGAGGTATGAACACTGAAGCTTTCTTT. It yields the protein CATSPPQRGMNTEAFF.

In this sample, this clone turned up once. J is TRBJ1-3 and V is TRBV3-1 (or the pseudogene TRBV3-2), with D unclear. Trimming took off 0 bases at V and 4 bases at J, with 22 bases between the two ends. CDR1 and CDR2 from the germline V gene are LGHDT and YNNKEL (reference sequence). The CDR3 length is 19 residues. CDR3 protein: CASSQDRPLRRVVGNTIYF. CDR3 nucleotide sequence: TGTGCCAGCAGCCAAGACAGGCCACTGCGGCGGGTCGTCGGAAACACCATATATTTT.

The V gene is TRBV10-2, the J gene TRBJ1-1; TRBD1 matches at 8 bases. Unmatched junction bases numbered 12, after V lost 6 bases and J lost 3 bases. The germline V gene has CDR1 WSHSY and CDR2 SAAADI. There are 16 residues in the CDR3. This CDR3 reads CASSFQGARSHTEAFF. DNA of the CDR3: TGCGCCAGCAGCTTCCAGGGGGCTCGGAGCCACACTGAAGCTTTCTTT.

V and J are TRBV19 and TRBJ1-2; D is uncertain. V was clipped by 3 bases and J by 5 bases, with 7 bases between them. Germline CDR1 reads LNHDA; CDR2 reads SQIVND (reference sequence). There are 12 residues in the CDR3. This chain's CDR3 is CASSMKQYGYTF. The CDR3 nucleotides are TGTGCCAGTAGTATGAAGCAATATGGCTACACCTTC.

The chain has TRBV28 and TRBJ1-2; the D is unclear. Germline V lookup: CDR1 MDHEN, CDR2 SYDVKM. The CDR3 extends over 15 amino acids. V gave up 7 bases and J gave up 4 bases, with 19 bases separating them. The CDR3 sequence is CASTPAVPLSYGYTF. DNA of the CDR3: TGTGCCAGCACCCCCGCGGTCCCTCTTAGCTATGGCTACACCTTC.